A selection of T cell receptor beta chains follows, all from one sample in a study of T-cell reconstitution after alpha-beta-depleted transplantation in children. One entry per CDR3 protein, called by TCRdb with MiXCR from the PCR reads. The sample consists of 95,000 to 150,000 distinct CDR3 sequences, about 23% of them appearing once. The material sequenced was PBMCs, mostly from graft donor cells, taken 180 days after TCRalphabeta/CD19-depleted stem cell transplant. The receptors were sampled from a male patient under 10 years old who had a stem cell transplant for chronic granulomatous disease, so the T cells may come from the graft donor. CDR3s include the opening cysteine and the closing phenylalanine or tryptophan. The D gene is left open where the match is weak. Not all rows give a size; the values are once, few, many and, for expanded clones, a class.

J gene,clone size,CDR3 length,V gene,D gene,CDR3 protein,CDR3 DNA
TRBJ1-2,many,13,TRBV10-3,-,CAISTGSSYGYTF,TGTGCCATCAGCACAGGGAGCTCCTATGGCTACACCTTC
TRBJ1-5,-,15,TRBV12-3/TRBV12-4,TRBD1,CASSFTRQGNQPQHF,TGTGCCAGCAGTTTCACCAGACAGGGAAATCAGCCCCAGCATTTT
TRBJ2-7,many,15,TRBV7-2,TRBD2,CASSLATGTSYEQYF,TGTGCCAGCAGCTTAGCTACCGGGACTAGCTACGAGCAGTACTTC
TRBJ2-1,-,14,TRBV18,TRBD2,CASSRAGLAPEQFF,TGTGCCAGCTCACGGGCCGGACTAGCGCCCGAGCAGTTCTTC
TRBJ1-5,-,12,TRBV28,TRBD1,CASIGTDQPQHF,TGTGCCAGCATCGGGACAGACCAGCCCCAGCATTTT
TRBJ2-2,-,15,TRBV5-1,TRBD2,CASSMLAANTGELFF,TGCGCCAGCAGCATGCTAGCGGCGAACACCGGGGAGCTGTTTTTT
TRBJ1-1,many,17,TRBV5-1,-,CASSWDSMGRADTEAFF,TGCGCCAGCAGCTGGGACTCTATGGGCAGGGCGGACACTGAAGCTTTCTTT
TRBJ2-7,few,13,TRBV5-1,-,CASSNTGSYEQYF,TGCGCCAGCAGCAACACAGGTTCCTACGAGCAGTACTTC
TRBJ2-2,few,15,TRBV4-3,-,CASSQDRFNTGELFF,TGCGCCAGCAGCCAAGACAGATTTAACACCGGGGAGCTGTTTTTT
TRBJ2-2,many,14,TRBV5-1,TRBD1,CASSFSGGPGELFF,TGCGCCAGCAGCTTCTCAGGGGGACCCGGGGAGCTGTTTTTT
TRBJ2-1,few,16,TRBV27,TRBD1,CASSLCGQGDHNEQFF,TGTGCCAGCAGTTTGTGCGGACAGGGGGACCACAATGAGCAGTTCTTC
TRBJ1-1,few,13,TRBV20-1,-,CSARVGSRTEAFF,TGCAGTGCTAGAGTCGGAAGTCGCACTGAAGCTTTCTTT
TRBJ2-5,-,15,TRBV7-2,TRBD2,CASSLRLAGSQTQYF,TGTGCCAGCAGCTTACGACTAGCGGGCAGTCAGACCCAGTACTTC
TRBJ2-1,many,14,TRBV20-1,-,CSAIDKINANEQFF,TGCAGTGCAATTGACAAGATTAATGCCAATGAGCAGTTCTTC
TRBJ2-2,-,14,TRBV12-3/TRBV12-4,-,CASRAGTLTGELFF,TGTGCCAGCAGGGCCGGGACCCTCACCGGGGAGCTGTTTTTT
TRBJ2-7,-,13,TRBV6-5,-,CASSYLGASEQYF,TGTGCCAGCAGTTACTTAGGGGCGAGTGAGCAGTACTTC
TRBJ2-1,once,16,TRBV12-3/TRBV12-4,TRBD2,CASSPLSGRAHNEQFF,TGTGCCAGCAGTCCACTTAGCGGGAGGGCCCACAATGAGCAGTTCTTC
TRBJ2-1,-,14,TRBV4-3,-,CASSQDIRFTSQFF,TGCGCCAGCAGCCAAGATATCCGGTTCACATCGCAGTTCTTC
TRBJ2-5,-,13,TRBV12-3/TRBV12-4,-,CASSFQGVETQYF,TGTGCCAGCAGTTTTCAAGGAGTGGAGACCCAGTACTTC
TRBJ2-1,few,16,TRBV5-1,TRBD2,CASSLALLADYNEQFF,TGCGCCAGCAGCTTGGCCCTACTAGCGGATTACAATGAGCAGTTCTTC
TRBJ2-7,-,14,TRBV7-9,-,CASSLPPTVSEQYF,TGTGCCAGCAGCTTACCGCCGACGGTTTCCGAGCAGTACTTC
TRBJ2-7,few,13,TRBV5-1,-,CASSQGNSYEQYF,TGCGCCAGCAGCCAGGGAAACTCCTACGAGCAGTACTTC
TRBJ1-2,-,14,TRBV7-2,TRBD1,CASSFGTGGGGYTF,TGTGCCAGCAGCTTCGGGACAGGGGGCGGTGGCTACACCTTC
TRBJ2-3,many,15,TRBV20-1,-,CSARTLGLSTDTQYF,TGCAGTGCCAGGACCCTGGGCCTCAGCACAGATACGCAGTATTTT
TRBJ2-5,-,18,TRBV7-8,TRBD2,CASSLVWASGGAAETQYF,TGTGCCAGCAGCTTAGTATGGGCTAGCGGGGGGGCCGCAGAGACCCAGTACTTC
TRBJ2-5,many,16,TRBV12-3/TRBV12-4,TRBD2,CASSLNLGLAGETQYF,TGTGCCAGCAGTTTAAACCTGGGACTAGCGGGAGAGACCCAGTACTTC
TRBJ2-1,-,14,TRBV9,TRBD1,CASSAWTGNNEQFF,TGTGCCAGCAGCGCTTGGACAGGGAACAATGAGCAGTTCTTC
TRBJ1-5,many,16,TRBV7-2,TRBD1,CASSLVGTGGRQPQHF,TGTGCCAGCAGCTTAGTCGGGACAGGGGGGAGACAGCCCCAGCATTTT
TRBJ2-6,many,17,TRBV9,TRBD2,CASSLGGISPGANVLTF,TGTGCCAGCAGCTTGGGGGGGATTAGTCCTGGGGCCAACGTCCTGACTTTC